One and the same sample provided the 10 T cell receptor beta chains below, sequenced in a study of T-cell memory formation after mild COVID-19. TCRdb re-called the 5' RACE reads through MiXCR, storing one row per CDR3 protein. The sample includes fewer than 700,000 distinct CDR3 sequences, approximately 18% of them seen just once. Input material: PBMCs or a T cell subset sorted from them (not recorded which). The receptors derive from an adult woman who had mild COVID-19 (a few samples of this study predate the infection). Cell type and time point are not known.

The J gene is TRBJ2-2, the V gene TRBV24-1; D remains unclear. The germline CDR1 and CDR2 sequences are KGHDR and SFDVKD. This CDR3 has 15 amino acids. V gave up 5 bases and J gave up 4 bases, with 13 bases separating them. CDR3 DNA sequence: TGTGCCACCAGTGTTGACGGAACGGGCACCGGGGAGCTGTTTTTT. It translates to CATSVDGTGTGELFF.

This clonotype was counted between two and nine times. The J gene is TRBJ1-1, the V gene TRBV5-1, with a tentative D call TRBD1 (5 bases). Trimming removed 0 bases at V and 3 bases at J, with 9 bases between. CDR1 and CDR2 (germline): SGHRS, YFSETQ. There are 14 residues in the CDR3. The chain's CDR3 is CASSLGGDHTEAFF. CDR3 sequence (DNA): TGCGCCAGCAGCTTGGGGGGGGATCACACTGAAGCTTTCTTT.

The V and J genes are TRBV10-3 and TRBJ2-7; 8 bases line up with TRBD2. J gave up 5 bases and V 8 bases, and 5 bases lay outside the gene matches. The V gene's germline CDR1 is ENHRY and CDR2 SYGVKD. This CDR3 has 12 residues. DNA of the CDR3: TGTGCCATCCAGCGGGAGTACGACGAGCAGTACTTC. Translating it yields CAIQREYDEQYF.

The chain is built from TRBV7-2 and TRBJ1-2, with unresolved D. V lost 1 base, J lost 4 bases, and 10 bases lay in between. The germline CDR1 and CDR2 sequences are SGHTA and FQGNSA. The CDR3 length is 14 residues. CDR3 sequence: CASSLDGVGYGYTF. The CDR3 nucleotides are TGTGCCAGCAGCTTAGATGGGGTGGGCTATGGCTACACCTTC.

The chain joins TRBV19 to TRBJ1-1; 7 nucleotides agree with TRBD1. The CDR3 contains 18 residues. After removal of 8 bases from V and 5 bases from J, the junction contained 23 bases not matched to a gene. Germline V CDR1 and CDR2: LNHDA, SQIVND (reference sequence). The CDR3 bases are TGTGCCAGTTCAGCCGACAACCCTGCCAGGGGGGGAGGTACTGAAGCTTTCTTT. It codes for CASSADNPARGGGTEAFF.

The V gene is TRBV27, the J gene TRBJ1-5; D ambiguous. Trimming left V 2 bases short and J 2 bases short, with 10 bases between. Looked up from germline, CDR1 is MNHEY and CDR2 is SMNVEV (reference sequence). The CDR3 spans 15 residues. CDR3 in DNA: TGTGCCAGCAGTTTACTAGGTGGGCGCAATCAGCCCCAGCATTTT. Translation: CASSLLGGRNQPQHF.

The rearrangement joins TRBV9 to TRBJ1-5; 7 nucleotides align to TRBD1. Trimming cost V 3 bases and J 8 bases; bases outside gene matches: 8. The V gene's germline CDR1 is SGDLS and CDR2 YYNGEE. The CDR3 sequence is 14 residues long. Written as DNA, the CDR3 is TGTGCCAGCAGCGGAGAGGGGGCTATGAAGCCCCAGCATTTT. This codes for CASSGEGAMKPQHF.

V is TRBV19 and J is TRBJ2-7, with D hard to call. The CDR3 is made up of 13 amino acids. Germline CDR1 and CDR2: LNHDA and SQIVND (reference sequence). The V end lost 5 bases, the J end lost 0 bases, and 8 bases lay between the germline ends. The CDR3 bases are TGTGCCAGTAGTTACCAGAGCTCCTACGAGCAGTACTTC. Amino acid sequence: CASSYQSSYEQYF.

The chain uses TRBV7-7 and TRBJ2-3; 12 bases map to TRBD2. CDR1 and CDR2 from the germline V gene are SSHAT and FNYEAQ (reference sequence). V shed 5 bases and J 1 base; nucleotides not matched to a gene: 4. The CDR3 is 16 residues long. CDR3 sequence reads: CASSPRLAGGTDTQYF. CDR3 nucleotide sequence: TGTGCCAGCAGCCCGAGACTAGCGGGGGGCACAGATACGCAGTATTTT. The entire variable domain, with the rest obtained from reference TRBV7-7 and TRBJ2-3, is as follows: GAGVSQSPRYKVTKRGQDVTLRCDPISSHATLYWYQQALGQGPEFLTYFNYEAQPDKSGLPSDRFSAERPEGSISTLTIQRTEQRDSAMYRCASSPRLAGGTDTQYFGPGTRLTVL.

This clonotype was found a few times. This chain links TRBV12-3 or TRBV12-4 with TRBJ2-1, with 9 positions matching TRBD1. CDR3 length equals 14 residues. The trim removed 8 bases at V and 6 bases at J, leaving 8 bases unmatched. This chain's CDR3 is CASYRGTGLNEQFF. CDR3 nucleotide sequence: TGTGCCAGCTATAGGGGGACAGGGCTCAATGAGCAGTTCTTC.